One T cell receptor (beta chain) is described in this entry. Many counts were recorded for this clonotype. The specificity of this receptor is unknown. No per-base quality is available; no much larger clone lies one base away. This entry comes from a study of T-cell memory formation after mild COVID-19 (dated by TCRdb to about 2021). Notes on the research overall: TCR sequence clusters from the two donors were found to be largely donor specific. In two donors, T-cell clones that expanded and contracted after mild COVID-19 were followed by sequencing TCRalpha and TCRbeta repertoires longitudinally. Two young, previously healthy adult volunteers made up the cohort, one male and one female. Beyond this particular receptor, the publication reports: SARS-CoV-2 specificity of the second-wave clones peaking on day 37 was not confirmed. The study covered only a couple of mild cases, and larger cohorts including severe cases with pre-infection samples were considered necessary. Contracting CD4+ clones were found mainly in CM and EM memory subsets, while CD8+ clones were enriched in EMRA. The detection of some responding clones in pre-infection memory suggests that pre-existing cross-reactive memory T cells joined the SARS-CoV-2 response. From day 15 to 85, contracting clones showed balanced CD4/CD8 phenotypes, whereas a second wave of clones that expanded from day 15 to 37 leaned towards CD4+.

The instrument given in TCRdb is Illumina NovaSeq 6000. cDNA libraries for TCRalpha and TCRbeta were prepared by 5'RACE using constant-segment primers, with sample barcodes and unique molecular identifiers added. Trizol reagent was used to extract RNA from every sample. Amplification of the libraries took two PCR steps, and the second step added a second sample barcode plus Illumina TruSeq adapters. The libraries were sequenced on an Illumina NovaSeq using 2 x 150 bp paired-end reads. As for how the authors treated the data: Reads were demultiplexed and collapsed into UMI-guided consensus sequences with migec v1.2.7. With mixcr v2.1.11, UMI consensuses were aligned to TRA and TRB V and J templates and assembled into clonotypes. A clonotype was counted as expanded or contracted only when both edgeR and NoisET called the clonotype significant, with the noise models trained on biological replicates. edgeR calls used a false discovery rate-adjusted p below 0.01 and a log2 fold-change threshold of 1. As an exploratory analysis of dynamics, max-normalized trajectories of the 1000 most abundant clonotypes were examined by PCA with hierarchical clustering. The CD4 or CD8 phenotype of responding clones was assigned using the separately sequenced CD4+ and CD8+ repertoires. In-frame beta chains were kept once TCRdb had trimmed the public reads at Q25 with fastp and called clones with MiXCR. Rows are unified per CDR3 protein, each entry keeping the most common DNA and genes. TCRdb's processing, not the study's, gives the V and J calls here. The sample table holds 450,000 or so distinct CDR3 sequences, of which approximately 23% were seen once. Clones ranked in the top ten supply around 13% of the sample.

PBMCs were isolated by Ficoll-Paque density gradient centrifugation. From the cysteine up to the phenylalanine, the CDR3 has a length of 12 residues. Only CDR3 DNA remains: 36 bases, in frame from the first base. V is cut by 5 bases and J by 4 bases, and the space between the germline ends is 7 bases. CDR1 and CDR2, looked up from the germline V gene (reference sequence), are SEHNR and FQNEAQ. This TCR came from an adult woman who had mild COVID-19 (a few samples of this study predate the infection). The sample titles of this study are shuffled in the database, so cell type and time point are left out; the donor was told from shared clones. The chain employs TRBV7-9 and TRBJ2-3; the D gene cannot be resolved reliably. The sequenced material came from PBMCs or a T cell subset sorted from them (not recorded which). Read as DNA, the sequence is TGTGCCAGCAGCCATGGGGCAGATACGCAGTATTTT. This gives the protein CASSHGADTQYF. The reference TRBV7-9 and TRBJ2-3 proteins fill in what lies around the CDR3, so the full variable domain reads DTGVSQNPRHKITKRGQNVTFRCDPISEHNRLYWYRQTLGQGPEFLTYFQNEAQLEKSRLLSDRFSAERPKGSFSTLEIQRTEQGDSAMYLCASSHGADTQYFGPGTRLTVL.